Presented here are 31 T cell receptor beta chains from one specimen sequenced in a study of spatial heterogeneity in lung cancer. TCRdb itself ran the 5' RACE reads through MiXCR, one entry per CDR3 protein. The sample has about 7,800 distinct CDR3 sequences, around 8.6% seen once. Time point given: sample taken at primary tumor resection. Material for sequencing was whole RNA from tumor, nontumor lung or frozen PBMC, left unsorted. This specimen was PBMCs, taken at surgery. The receptors derive from a male donor with early-stage non-small cell lung cancer.

This clonotype was recorded at least ten times. Since the library was made to target alpha chains, this beta chain is a stray read and its abundance is not meaningful. CDR3 coding DNA: TGTGCCACCAGTCGGACAGGGTATGAAAAACTGTTTTTT. It is translated as CATSRTGYEKLFF. The V and J genes are TRBV24-1 and TRBJ1-4; TRBD1 matches 8 bases. This CDR3 has 13 amino acids. Germline V gene data show CDR1 as KGHDR and CDR2 as SFDVKD. The V gene end was trimmed by 6 bases and the J gene end by 6 bases; junction bases not matched to a gene: 2.

In its sample, this clonotype was seen many times. This beta chain slipped into a library made for alpha chains as a stray read, so its size is not meaningful. This sequence joins TRBV12-3 or TRBV12-4 and TRBJ1-5; no clear D gene. The CDR3 covers 14 residues. The V gene lost 6 bases and the J gene lost 6 bases, with 15 bases spanning the gap. The CDR3, as DNA: TGTGCCAGCAGGAGTGTAAGCGGCGGTCAGCCCCAGCATTTT. It codes for CASRSVSGGQPQHF.

This clonotype was seen at least ten times. As an off-target read in a library built for alpha chains, this beta chain has a frequency of little significance. This chain joins TRBV7-8 and TRBJ1-4; 12 bases agree with TRBD1. Germline-derived CDR1 and CDR2 are SGHVS and FQNEAQ. J gave up 7 bases and V 1 base, and 7 bases lay outside the gene matches. CDR3 length: 17 amino acids. The CDR3 here is CASSLDGTGGIGEKLFF. The CDR3 nucleotides are TGTGCCAGCAGCTTAGACGGGACAGGGGGCATTGGTGAAAAACTGTTTTTT.

This clonotype was seen many times. A library made for alpha chains picked up this beta chain off target, so its size means little. The rearrangement uses TRBV29-1 and TRBJ2-7, with TRBD1 matching over 8 bases. With V trimmed by 4 bases and J by 6 bases, 5 bases remained unmatched. The CDR3 runs 12 residues. From germline, CDR1 is SQVTM and CDR2 ANQGSEA. The CDR3 reads CSVAQGAGEQYF. Written as DNA, the CDR3 is TGCAGCGTTGCCCAGGGGGCGGGCGAGCAGTACTTC.

This clonotype was seen ten or more times. Since the library was made to target alpha chains, this beta chain is a stray read and its abundance is not meaningful. The rearrangement joins TRBV27 to TRBJ2-7; TRBD1 agrees at 9 bases. Losses at the gene ends were 0 bases for V and 7 bases for J; bases not matched to a gene: 13. The V gene's germline CDR1 is MNHEY and CDR2 SMNVEV (reference sequence). This CDR3 spans 17 amino acids. CDR3 region: CASSLSNPRDRELEQYF. The CDR3 nucleotides are TGTGCCAGCAGTTTATCGAATCCACGGGACAGGGAGTTAGAGCAGTACTTC.

This clonotype was observed at least ten times. For a library built for alpha chains, this beta chain is a stray read; little rests on its size. The gene calls are TRBV5-1 and TRBJ2-5; D is possibly TRBD1 or TRBD2 (5 bases each). This CDR3 is built from 13 residues. CDR1 and CDR2 (germline): SGHRS, YFSETQ. With 2 bases removed from V and 5 bases from J, the gap between germline ends came to 10 bases. Written as DNA, the CDR3 is TGCGCCAGCAGCTTTGAGGGGTGGGAGACCCAGTACTTC. This translates into CASSFEGWETQYF.

The table lists this clonotype with many counts. This beta chain came through as a stray read in a library set up for alpha chains, and its size says little. The chain recombines TRBV4-1 with TRBJ2-2; the D gene is possibly TRBD1 (5 bases). Deletions cut 0 bases from V and 4 bases from J, with 12 bases between. From germline, CDR1 is MGHRA and CDR2 YSYEKL. The CDR3 has 16 residues. CDR3 region: CASSQDSSGLTGELFF. DNA for the CDR3: TGCGCCAGCAGCCAAGATTCATCAGGGCTCACCGGGGAGCTGTTTTTT.

This clonotype was detected ten times or more. Since it is a stray read in a library aimed at alpha chains, this beta chain has a size that is not meaningful. The V gene is TRBV20-1, the J gene TRBJ2-7, with 10 bases matching TRBD1. The V segment lost 3 bases and the J segment 5 bases; nucleotides outside the gene matches: 1. The CDR3 runs to 12 residues. Germline lookup yields CDR1 DFQATT and CDR2 SNEGSKA (reference sequence). The CDR3 DNA sequence: TGCAGTGCTAGTGGGACAGGGGACGAGCAGTACTTC. Residues: CSASGTGDEQYF.

Concerning this clonotype: This beta chain is an off-target read within a library intended for alpha chains, so its frequency means little. This chain joins TRBV18 and TRBJ1-2, with unresolved D. Per the germline V gene, CDR1 is KGHSH and CDR2 is LQKENI. The ends were cut back, 0 bases at V and 4 bases at J, with 3 bases in the middle. The CDR3 is made up of 12 amino acids. This CDR3 reads CASSPPAYGYTF. The DNA for the CDR3 is TGTGCCAGCTCACCACCGGCCTATGGCTACACCTTC. Supplemented by reference TRBV18 and TRBJ1-2, the full variable domain reads NAGVMQNPRHLVRRRGQEARLRCSPMKGHSHVYWYRQLPEEGLKFMVYLQKENIIDESGMPKERFSAEFPKEGPSILRIQQVVRGDSAAYFCASSPPAYGYTFGSGTRLTVV.

In its sample, this clonotype is medium-sized. This beta chain is a stray read from a library made for alpha chains; its abundance is not meaningful. J is TRBJ2-7 and V is TRBV5-6, with unresolved D. Germline CDR1 is SGHDT and CDR2 is YYEEEE. The length of the CDR3 is 12 residues. The V end lost 7 bases, the J end lost 3 bases, and 11 bases lay between the germline ends. The CDR3 is CASSLDFYEQYF. The CDR3 nucleotides read TGTGCCAGCTCTTTAGACTTCTACGAGCAGTACTTC.

This clonotype was counted many times. This beta chain appears as a stray read in a library generated for alpha chains; its size is not informative. The chain links TRBV29-1 to TRBJ1-1, with TRBD1 identical over 11 bases. With V trimmed by 2 bases and J by 3 bases, 2 bases remained unmatched. This CDR3 spans 14 amino acids. CDR1 and CDR2 from the germline V gene are SQVTM and ANQGSEA. CDR3 sequence reads: CSVERTGGYTEAFF. Written as DNA, the CDR3 is TGCAGCGTTGAAAGGACAGGGGGCTACACTGAAGCTTTCTTT.

The sample holds many counts of this clonotype. This beta chain is a stray read from a library made for alpha chains; its abundance is not meaningful. V is TRBV10-3 and J is TRBJ2-1; tentative D call: TRBD1 (6 bases). V shed 7 bases and J shed 4 bases, with 20 bases lying between them. The CDR3 has 16 amino acids. CDR1 and CDR2 from the germline V gene are ENHRY and SYGVKD. In DNA, the CDR3 is TGTGCCATCACTGATTATTCGGGACAAGAGTACAATGAGCAGTTCTTC. Translation: CAITDYSGQEYNEQFF.

This clonotype came up many times. This beta chain is a stray read from a library made for alpha chains; its abundance is not meaningful. V is TRBV19 and J is TRBJ2-1, with D possibly being TRBD2 (6 bases). With 3 bases removed from V and 7 bases from J, the gap between germline ends came to 13 bases. Germline CDR1 is LNHDA and CDR2 is SQIVND (reference sequence). The CDR3 has 14 amino acids. In DNA, the CDR3 is TGTGCCAGTAGTATTGGGACTTATGGAAATGAGCAGTTCTTC. Translating it yields CASSIGTYGNEQFF.

Many counts were recorded for this clonotype. Since it is a stray read in a library aimed at alpha chains, this beta chain has a size that is not meaningful. The chain has TRBV27 and TRBJ2-7; D gene ambiguous. Germline V gene lookup returns CDR1 MNHEY and CDR2 SMNVEV (reference sequence). The CDR3 extends over 14 amino acids. V was pared by 8 bases and J by 0 bases, with 14 bases between. The CDR3 loop reads CASGKLSYSYEQYF. Here the CDR3 DNA reads TGTGCCAGCGGGAAGCTGAGCTACTCCTACGAGCAGTACTTC.

This clonotype was seen many times. This beta chain is off target for a library built for alpha chains, so its abundance means little. The J gene is TRBJ2-1, the V gene TRBV18; 10 nucleotides agree with TRBD2. V lost 0 bases to trimming and J lost 7 bases; unmatched junction nucleotides: 12. The CDR3 length is 18 residues. Germline assignment: CDR1 KGHSH and CDR2 LQKENI. Written as DNA, the CDR3 is TGTGCCAGCTCACCACCGGGACTAGCGAGTGGGTTGGAAAATGAGCAGTTCTTC. Protein sequence: CASSPPGLASGLENEQFF.

This clonotype was seen only a few times. Since the library was made to target alpha chains, this beta chain is a stray read and its abundance is not meaningful. This CDR3 reads CASSLGWDRGQETQYF. DNA of the CDR3: TGTGCCAGCAGCCTAGGGTGGGACAGGGGGCAAGAGACCCAGTACTTC. The V and J genes are TRBV5-8 and TRBJ2-5; the match to TRBD1 covers 11 bases. The CDR3 has 16 amino acids. Germline V CDR1 and CDR2: SGHTS, YDEGEE. V was pared by 4 bases and J by 2 bases, with 7 bases of the junction left unmatched.

This clonotype was seen ten or more times. Found in a library prepared for alpha chains, this beta chain is an off-target read, and its abundance has little meaning. J is TRBJ2-2 and V is TRBV9; D may match TRBD1 or TRBD2 (5 bases each). Deletions cut 5 bases from V and 1 base from J, with 15 bases between. The CDR3 totals 16 residues. Germline V gene data show CDR1 as SGDLS and CDR2 as YYNGEE. For the CDR3, the DNA is TGTGCCAGCAGGGATCTCCGGGACGGGAACACCGGGGAGCTGTTTTTT. Its translation is CASRDLRDGNTGELFF. The full variable domain, rest sourced from reference TRBV9 and TRBJ2-2, is DSGVTQTPKHLITATGQRVTLRCSPRSGDLSVYWYQQSLDQGLQFLIQYYNGEERAKGNILERFSAQQFPDLHSELNLSSLELGDSALYFCASRDLRDGNTGELFFGEGSRLTVL.

This clonotype was counted many times. Because this beta chain is a stray read in a library intended to capture alpha chains, its abundance should not be given much weight. The chain couples TRBV12-3 or TRBV12-4 to TRBJ2-1, with 10 bases fitting TRBD2. V dropped 4 bases and J dropped 1; count of bases not matched to a gene: 4. The CDR3 contains 16 residues. CDR3 region: CASSSTSGASYNEQFF. The DNA of the CDR3 is TGTGCCAGCAGTTCAACTAGCGGGGCTTCCTACAATGAGCAGTTCTTC.

At least ten counts were recorded for this clonotype. This beta chain represents an off-target read in a library built for alpha chains; its size is of limited meaning. The rearrangement links TRBV20-1 to TRBJ1-1; D call uncertain. Trimming removed 3 bases at V and 6 bases at J, with 14 bases between. Germline loops: CDR1 DFQATT, CDR2 SNEGSKA (reference sequence). The CDR3 is made up of 13 amino acids. CDR3 bases: TGCAGTGCTAGCCCCCCCGCGGCCTCTGAAGCTTTCTTT. Its translation: CSASPPAASEAFF.

This clonotype was detected many times. Since the library was made to target alpha chains, this beta chain is a stray read and its abundance is not meaningful. The rearrangement uses TRBV10-2 and TRBJ2-5, with 14 nucleotides matching TRBD2. The CDR3 runs to 16 residues. V lost 7 bases to trimming and J lost 7 bases; unmatched junction nucleotides: 11. Germline V gives CDR1 WSHSY, CDR2 SAAADI. CDR3: CASMSGTSGGRGTQYF. The CDR3 nucleotides are TGCGCCAGCATGTCGGGGACTAGCGGGGGACGGGGGACCCAGTACTTC.

This clonotype was seen repeatedly, ten times or more. As an off-target read in a library built for alpha chains, this beta chain has a frequency of little significance. The V gene is TRBV20-1, the J gene TRBJ2-7, with 8 bases aligning to TRBD1. Germline-derived CDR1 and CDR2 are DFQATT and SNEGSKA (reference sequence). With V trimmed by 6 bases and J by 6 bases, 7 bases remained unmatched. The CDR3 loop spans 12 amino acids. In nucleotides, the CDR3 is TGCAGTGCAGGACAGGGTCGCGGCGAGCAGTACTTC. Translation: CSAGQGRGEQYF.

This clonotype came up many times. Since the library was made to target alpha chains, this beta chain is a stray read and its abundance is not meaningful. Here the CDR3 reads CAITAGGGNQPQHF. The CDR3 bases are TGTGCCATCACCGCGGGGGGAGGCAATCAGCCCCAGCATTTT. V usage is TRBV10-3 and J usage is TRBJ1-5; a weak D match, TRBD1 (5 bases). Germline V gene sequence: CDR1 ENHRY, CDR2 SYGVKD. Trimming pared 7 bases from V and 2 bases from J, leaving 12 bases between. The CDR3 extends over 14 amino acids.

As for this clonotype: As an off-target read in a library built for alpha chains, this beta chain has a frequency of little significance. The chain uses TRBV19 and TRBJ1-2; TRBD1 aligns across 7 bases. The CDR3 has 14 residues. After removal of 3 bases from V and 4 bases from J, the junction contained 5 bases not matched to a gene. Germline V lookup: CDR1 LNHDA, CDR2 SQIVND (reference sequence). The CDR3 protein is CASSISTGSYGYTF. The CDR3 DNA sequence: TGTGCCAGTAGTATCTCGACAGGGAGCTATGGCTACACCTTC.

Turning to this clonotype: Being off target in a library aimed at alpha chains, this beta chain has a size of little meaning. The V gene is TRBV7-2, the J gene TRBJ1-1; D is ambiguous. The CDR3 has 14 amino acids. Trimming cost V 2 bases and J 2 bases, with 9 bases left between them. Germline CDR1 SGHTA, CDR2 FQGNSA. This chain's CDR3 is CASSLWQANTEAFF. In DNA form, the CDR3 reads TGTGCCAGCAGCTTATGGCAGGCTAACACTGAAGCTTTCTTT. The full variable domain, with the rest looked up from reference TRBV7-2 and TRBJ1-1, is GAGVSQSPSNKVTEKGKDVELRCDPISGHTALYWYRQSLGQGLEFLIYFQGNSAPDKSGLPSDRFSAERTGGSVSTLTIQRTQQEDSAVYLCASSLWQANTEAFFGQGTRLTVV.

On this clonotype itself: Within a library made for alpha chains, this beta chain is off target, and its count is uninformative. In nucleotides, the CDR3 is TGTGCCAGCTCACCAATTCGACAGGGGTCAGAGACCCAGTACTTC. Translating it yields CASSPIRQGSETQYF. This sequence joins TRBV18 and TRBJ2-5, with 8 bases identical to TRBD1. In germline, CDR1 is KGHSH, CDR2 LQKENI. The CDR3 totals 15 residues. With 2 bases clipped from V and 4 bases from J, the junction kept 6 bases outside the gene matches.

This clonotype was observed once. This beta chain turned up in a library designed for alpha chains; as an off-target read, its abundance says little. The V and J genes are TRBV4-2 and TRBJ1-2, with 8 bases identical to TRBD1. Germline V lookup: CDR1 LGHNA, CDR2 YNFKEQ. The CDR3 has 15 residues. V dropped 0 bases and J dropped 3; count of bases not matched to a gene: 3. CDR3 nucleotides: TGTGCCAGCAGCCAAGAGGACAGGGTTTACTATGGCTACACCTTC. It specifies CASSQEDRVYYGYTF.

This clonotype was recorded at least ten times. Since it is a stray read in a library aimed at alpha chains, this beta chain has a size that is not meaningful. The CDR3 nucleotides are TGCAGTGCTAGAGACGACAGGTCGGCAAATGAGCAGTTCTTC. Translating gives CSARDDRSANEQFF. The rearrangement joins TRBV20-1 to TRBJ2-1; D may be TRBD1 (6 bases). CDR1 and CDR2 from the germline V gene are DFQATT and SNEGSKA (reference sequence). The CDR3 extends over 14 amino acids. V was pared by 0 bases and J by 7 bases, with 13 bases between.

This clonotype was seen ten or more times. Little can be read into the size of this beta chain, an off-target read in a library designed for alpha chains. This rearrangement joins TRBV6-5 to TRBJ1-5; D is unclear. V was shortened by 0 bases and J by 2 bases, with 8 bases between the two germline ends. Germline V gene data show CDR1 as MNHEY and CDR2 as SVGAGI. The CDR3 length is 15 residues. The CDR3 is CASSYSVIGNQPQHF. The CDR3 DNA reads TGTGCCAGCAGTTACTCTGTTATAGGCAATCAGCCCCAGCATTTT.

This clonotype is categorized as medium-sized. This beta chain is off target for a library built for alpha chains, so its abundance means little. The chain employs TRBV12-5 and TRBJ1-5, with TRBD1 identical over 8 bases. Germline V CDR1 and CDR2: LGHNT, FRNRAP. The J segment lost 6 bases and the V segment lost 3 bases, leaving 4 bases of the junction unmatched. The CDR3 extends over 14 amino acids. The CDR3 reads CASGFGQGVQPQHF. The DNA for the CDR3 is TGTGCTAGTGGTTTTGGACAGGGCGTTCAGCCCCAGCATTTT.

The table lists this clonotype with many counts. Found in a library prepared for alpha chains, this beta chain is an off-target read, and its abundance has little meaning. This chain connects TRBV27 to TRBJ1-5, with D perhaps matching TRBD1 (6 bases). This CDR3 comprises 13 residues. The germline CDR1 and CDR2 sequences are MNHEY and SMNVEV (reference sequence). Trimming stripped 2 bases from V and 7 bases from J, with 9 bases between. The CDR3 bases are TGTGCCAGCAGTTTACAGGGGTGGCAGCCCCAGCATTTT. Its protein product is CASSLQGWQPQHF.

This clonotype was seen ten or more times. This beta chain represents an off-target read in a library built for alpha chains; its size is of limited meaning. J is TRBJ2-3 and V is TRBV11-3; D not certain. Germline loops: CDR1 SGHNT, CDR2 YENEEA. V was shortened by 1 base and J by 5 bases, with 1 base between the two germline ends. The CDR3 runs to 11 residues. The CDR3 coding sequence is TGTGCCAGCAGCTTAGGAGATACGCAGTATTTT. It yields the protein CASSLGDTQYF.